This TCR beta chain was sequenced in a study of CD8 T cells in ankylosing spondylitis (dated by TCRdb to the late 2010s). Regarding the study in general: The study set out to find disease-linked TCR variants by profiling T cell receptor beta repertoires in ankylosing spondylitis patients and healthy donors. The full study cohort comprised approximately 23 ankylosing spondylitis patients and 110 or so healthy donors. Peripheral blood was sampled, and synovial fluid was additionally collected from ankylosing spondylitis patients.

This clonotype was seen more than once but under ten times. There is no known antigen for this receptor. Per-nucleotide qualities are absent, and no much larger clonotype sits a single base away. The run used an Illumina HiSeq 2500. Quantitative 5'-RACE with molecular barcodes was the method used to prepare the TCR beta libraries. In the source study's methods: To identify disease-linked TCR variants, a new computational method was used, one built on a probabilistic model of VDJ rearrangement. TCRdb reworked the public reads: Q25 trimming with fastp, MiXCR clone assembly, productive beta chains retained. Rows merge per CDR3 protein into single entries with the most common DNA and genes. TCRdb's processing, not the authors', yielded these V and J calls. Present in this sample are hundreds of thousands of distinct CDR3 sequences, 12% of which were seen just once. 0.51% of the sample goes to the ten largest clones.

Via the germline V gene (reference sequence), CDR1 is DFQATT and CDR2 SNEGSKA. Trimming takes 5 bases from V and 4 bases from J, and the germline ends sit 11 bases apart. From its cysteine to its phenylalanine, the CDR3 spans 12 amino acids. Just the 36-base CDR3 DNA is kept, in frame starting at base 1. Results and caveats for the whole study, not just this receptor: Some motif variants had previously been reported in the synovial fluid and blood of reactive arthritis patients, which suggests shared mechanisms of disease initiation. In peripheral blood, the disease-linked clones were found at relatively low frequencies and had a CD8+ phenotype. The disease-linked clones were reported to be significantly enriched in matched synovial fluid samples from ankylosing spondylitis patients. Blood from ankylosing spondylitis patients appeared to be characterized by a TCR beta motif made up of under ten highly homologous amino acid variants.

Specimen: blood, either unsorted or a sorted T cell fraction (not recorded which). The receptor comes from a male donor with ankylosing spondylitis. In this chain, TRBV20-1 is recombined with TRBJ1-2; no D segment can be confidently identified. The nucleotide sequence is TGCAGTGCTCCAGACCCTTCCTATGGCTACACCTTC. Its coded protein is CSAPDPSYGYTF.